The present entry profiles one TCR beta chain with its context. These data belong to a study of T cells expressing NK-cell markers. TCRdb reprocessed the 5' RACE reads and stores each CDR3 protein as one record, lacking DNA. This table lists about 550,000 distinct CDR3 sequences. Germline CDR1 is SQVTM and CDR2 is ANQGSEA. CDR3 length: 12 amino acids. The rearrangement uses TRBV29-1 and TRBJ2-1; TCRdb picks TRBD1, but there is no DNA to check that call. The sequence was collected from a man younger than 35 in good health. Sequenced sample: blood T cells: a sorted CD56 or NKG2C T cell subset, CD4+ or CD8+ T cells, or bulk PBMC T cells (not recorded which). CDR3: CSVDGQWGEQFF.